The rows below give T cell receptor beta chains drawn from one sample of a study of cytomegalovirus exposure and HLA in healthy donors. The protocol was immunoSEQ multiplex PCR, while the TCRdb copy is restricted to in-frame clones and leaves out a portion. Of 75,000 to 100,000 clones in the sample, around 73% are singletons; the top ten hold over 3%. The sequencing input was PBMCs. The origin of the receptors is a man in his forties in good health and CMV-seronegative. The CDR3 runs from the conserved cysteine through the conserved F or W. Each record gives: J gene, D gene, clone size, V gene, CDR3 DNA, CDR3 protein. The D gene is left open where the match is weak. Rows may omit the clone size; those that give it use once, few, many or a size class.

TRBJ1-4 TRBD1 - TRBV5-4 TGTGCCAGCAGCGACGATCAGGGGGCTCGGGAAAAACTGTTTTTT CASSDDQGAREKLFF
TRBJ2-7 - - TRBV15 TGTGCCACCAGCTCCGATCTTCAGGGGTCTCGGTACGAGCAGTACTTC CATSSDLQGSRYEQYF
TRBJ2-3 TRBD1 - TRBV19 TGTGCCAGTAGTCCGAGGGGGACAGGAAAGAATACGCAGTATTTT CASSPRGTGKNTQYF
TRBJ1-6 - - TRBV12-5 TGTGCTAGTGGTGAGGGGGTCGGAATTTCACCCCTCCACTTT CASGEGVGISPLHF
TRBJ1-1 - - TRBV28 TGTGCCAGCAGTTTGGGACTCGCCCCTGAAGCTTTCTTT CASSLGLAPEAFF
TRBJ2-3 TRBD2 - TRBV28 TGTGCCAGCAGTTTAGGGGGGGACACAGATACGCAGTATTTT CASSLGGDTDTQYF
TRBJ2-7 TRBD1 once TRBV29-1 TGCAGCGTCCAATCTTATGGGACAGGTTACGAGCAGTACTTC CSVQSYGTGYEQYF
TRBJ2-7 TRBD1 - TRBV27 TGTGCCAGCAGGCCTCCCCGACAGGGGGCGAGGTACGAGCAGTACTTC CASRPPRQGARYEQYF
TRBJ1-6 - - TRBV2 TGTGCCATCAGCTGGGGGGTCGGTAATTCACCCCTCCACTTT CAISWGVGNSPLHF
TRBJ2-5 - - TRBV27 TGTGCCAGCAGTAGGGGGGGGGAGACCCAGTACTTC CASSRGGETQYF
TRBJ2-5 TRBD2 - TRBV19 TGTGCCAGTAGTATCGGGGGGGTCGGAGAGACCCAGTACTTC CASSIGGVGETQYF
TRBJ1-5 - - TRBV27 TGTGCCAGCAGTTTCCGTTTCCAGAGCAATCAGCCCCAGCATTTT CASSFRFQSNQPQHF
TRBJ1-6 TRBD1 few TRBV29-1 TGCAGCGTGGCGGACAGGGGAGATTCACCCCTCCACTTT CSVADRGDSPLHF
TRBJ2-1 TRBD1 few TRBV5-6 TGTGCCAGCAGCTTGTTGGCAGGGGGCAATTATGAGCAGTTCTTC CASSLLAGGNYEQFF
TRBJ1-1 TRBD1 - TRBV7-9 TGTGCCAGCAGCTTTCAGGGGGGGAACACTGAAGCTTTCTTT CASSFQGGNTEAFF
TRBJ2-5 - - TRBV5-1 TGCGCCAGCAGCTTGGCCCTACAGGGTGGGGTACAAGAGACCCAGTACTTC CASSLALQGGVQETQYF
TRBJ2-1 TRBD2 few TRBV5-6 TGTGCCAGCAGCCCGGGACTAGCGGGGGCCCTATACAATGAGCAGTTCTTC CASSPGLAGALYNEQFF
TRBJ2-7 - - TRBV7-9 TGTGCCAGCAGCCCTACGGGCAGAGAGGGATACGAGCAGTACTTC CASSPTGREGYEQYF
TRBJ2-3 - - TRBV25-1 TGTGCCAGCAGTGAGGCGGGGAACGCAGATACGCAGTATTTT CASSEAGNADTQYF
TRBJ2-3 TRBD2 - TRBV4-2 TGTGCCAGCAGCCCCACCGGACTAGCAGATACGCAGTATTTT CASSPTGLADTQYF
TRBJ2-5 - - TRBV5-1 TGCGCCAGCAGCTTGGGGGCAGAAGAGACCCAGTACTTC CASSLGAEETQYF
TRBJ2-7 TRBD1 - TRBV5-1 TGCGCCAGCAGCTTTACAGGGGGCTACGAGCAGTACTTC CASSFTGGYEQYF
TRBJ2-1 - - TRBV6-1 TGTGCCAGCAGTGTGCTCCGGAGCTCCTACAATGAGCAGTTCTTC CASSVLRSSYNEQFF
TRBJ1-1 TRBD1 - TRBV11-3 TGTGCCAGCAGCTTAGGTACAGGGGCTGAAGCTTTCTTT CASSLGTGAEAFF
TRBJ2-2 TRBD1 - TRBV9 TGTGCCAGCAGCGTAGAGGGACAGGGGGCCGGGGAGCTGTTTTTT CASSVEGQGAGELFF
TRBJ1-2 - few TRBV28 TGTGCCAGCAGTTTAGTGGGGAGGGGATACTATGGCTACACCTTC CASSLVGRGYYGYTF
TRBJ2-2 - - TRBV6-5 TGTGCCAGCAGTGCCCTGGGGGGGCTCACCGGGGAGCTGTTTTTT CASSALGGLTGELFF
TRBJ2-5 TRBD1 once TRBV2 TGTGCCAGCAGTGAAGTGGCAGGGGGCGAGACCCAGTACTTC CASSEVAGGETQYF
TRBJ1-6 - - TRBV27 TGTGCCAGCAGTTTTGCAGGGTCCCCTATGAATTCACCCCTCCACTTT CASSFAGSPMNSPLHF
TRBJ2-2 - - TRBV29-1 TGCAGCGTACACAGGGGGGGCTCGCTGTTTTTT CSVHRGGSLFF
TRBJ2-5 TRBD1 few TRBV6-1 TGTGCCAGCAGTGAAAACAGGGGGCAAGAGACCCAGTACTTC CASSENRGQETQYF
TRBJ1-3 TRBD1 - TRBV4-2 TGTGCCAGCAGCCAAATAGGACAGGGGGGTTTAAGTGGAAACACCATATATTTT CASSQIGQGGLSGNTIYF
TRBJ2-5 - - TRBV2 TGTGCCAGCTCCGGAGAAGAGGGAGAGACCCAGTACTTC CASSGEEGETQYF
TRBJ2-3 - - TRBV4-1 TGCGCCAGCAGCCAGATAGGGAGCCGCACAGATACGCAGTATTTT CASSQIGSRTDTQYF
TRBJ2-3 TRBD2 - TRBV4-2 TGTGCCAGCAGCCAAGCAGGGAGGCCAGCGGGGGGCCCGCCCGGTACGCAGTATTTT CASSQAGRPAGGPPGTQYF
TRBJ1-1 - once TRBV5-4 TGTGCCAGCAGCTTTTTGGGGGGGCGCTTAACTGAAGCTTTCTTT CASSFLGGRLTEAFF
TRBJ2-7 - - TRBV6-5 TGTGCCAGCAGGGCGGGACGGAAAGGCACCTACGAGCAGTACTTC CASRAGRKGTYEQYF
TRBJ2-7 - - TRBV27 TGTGCCAGCAGTAATATCTGGACAGGAGGGCACGAGCAGTACTTC CASSNIWTGGHEQYF
TRBJ1-1 - few TRBV5-1 TGCGCCAGCAGCTTGTCCGGGGTTGACACTGAAGCTTTCTTT CASSLSGVDTEAFF
TRBJ2-1 TRBD1 - TRBV9 TGTGCCAGCATCCCTTGGGCTTCTCCGGGACAGGGTGTTAGTGAGCAGTTCTTC CASIPWASPGQGVSEQFF
TRBJ1-5 TRBD1 - TRBV19 TGTGCCAGTAGTATCCAGGGGGCGTTTAGCAATCAGCCCCAGCATTTT CASSIQGAFSNQPQHF
TRBJ2-3 - - TRBV7-9 TGTGCCAGCAGCTTAGGGGGCGGCGGGGACTTCACAGATACGCAGTATTTT CASSLGGGGDFTDTQYF